This T cell receptor (beta chain) is from a study of breast tumors, draining lymph nodes, adjacent tissues. The germline CDR1 and CDR2 sequences are MNHEY and SMNVEV (reference sequence). V lost 5 bases to trimming and J lost 3 bases; unmatched junction nucleotides: 7. The CDR3 covers 17 residues. TCRdb reanalysed the multiplex PCR reads using MiXCR and keeps one entry per CDR3 protein. The sample has around 140,000 distinct CDR3 sequences, approximately 20% seen once. Breast cancer patients provided tissue from their axillary draining lymph nodes. This chain links TRBV27 with TRBJ2-1; 13 bases align to TRBD2. Sequenced input: axillary lymph node tissue. The receptor's source is a female donor with breast cancer. Some clones in this sample may be carry-over from other donors' samples. Written as DNA, the CDR3 is TGTGCCAGCAGTACCCGGACTAGCGGGAGAGGCTACAATGAGCAGTTCTTC. The encoded protein is CASSTRTSGRGYNEQFF.